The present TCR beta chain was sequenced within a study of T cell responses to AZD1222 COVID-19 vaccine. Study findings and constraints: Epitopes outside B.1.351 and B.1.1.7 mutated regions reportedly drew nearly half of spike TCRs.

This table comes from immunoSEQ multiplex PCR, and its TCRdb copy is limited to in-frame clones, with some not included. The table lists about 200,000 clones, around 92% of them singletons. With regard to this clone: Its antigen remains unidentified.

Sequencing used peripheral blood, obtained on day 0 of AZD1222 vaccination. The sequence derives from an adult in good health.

CDR3 loop: CASSQMLGQETQYF. CDR3 bases: TGTGCCAGCAGCCAAATGCTGGGGCAAGAGACCCAGTACTTC. The chain couples TRBV7-9 to TRBJ2-5; no clear D gene. Trimming removed 5 bases from V and 2 bases from J, with 12 bases in between. This CDR3 contains 14 residues. Germline loops: CDR1 SEHNR, CDR2 FQNEAQ (reference sequence).